The 3 T cell receptor beta chains in this list originate from one sample, sequenced in a study of blood T cell repertoires in COVID-19 (dated by TCRdb to about 2020). The library relied on the immunoSEQ multiplex PCR assay. Sourced from immuneACCESS, this table was stored by TCRdb with only in-frame sequences that have V and J called. A share of the clones is absent; for the studies checked, an unresolved V gene accounts for under half, and the remainder has no known explanation. The sample records approximately 100,000 clones, around 90% of which are singletons. The ten largest clones add up to around 3.1% of the sample. Sequenced input: peripheral blood. Receptor source: a man aged 50-59 years in a cohort sampled during active COVID-19.

The chain carries TRBV6-6 and TRBJ1-6, with 9 bases that match TRBD1. Germline CDR1 reads MNHNY; CDR2 reads SVGAGI (reference sequence). This CDR3 is 14 amino acids long. With 6 bases clipped from V and 6 bases from J, the junction kept 3 bases outside the gene matches. The DNA of the CDR3 is TGTGCCAGCAGCCTGGGACAGGGTAATTCACCCCTCCACTTT. Translated: CASSLGQGNSPLHF.

The rearrangement uses TRBV6-2 or TRBV6-3 and TRBJ2-3; 8 positions agree with TRBD1. The ends lost 6 bases at V and 3 bases at J; junction bases unmatched: 8. Germline V gene lookup returns CDR1 MNHEY and CDR2 SVGEGT. The CDR3 consists of 15 residues. CDR3 DNA: TGTGCCAGCAGCTCCGGGACAGGTGGAACAGATACGCAGTATTTT. Translation: CASSSGTGGTDTQYF.

Only one count was recorded for this clone. This CDR3 reads CASNTRGRPLHF. For the CDR3, the DNA is TGTGCCAGTAACACCAGGGGGCGGCCCCTCCACTTT. This rearrangement joins TRBV19 to TRBJ1-6, with 8 bases fitting TRBD1. The CDR3 length is 12 residues. V lost 7 bases to trimming and J lost 13 bases; unmatched junction nucleotides: 6. Germline V CDR1 and CDR2: LNHDA, SQIVND (reference sequence).